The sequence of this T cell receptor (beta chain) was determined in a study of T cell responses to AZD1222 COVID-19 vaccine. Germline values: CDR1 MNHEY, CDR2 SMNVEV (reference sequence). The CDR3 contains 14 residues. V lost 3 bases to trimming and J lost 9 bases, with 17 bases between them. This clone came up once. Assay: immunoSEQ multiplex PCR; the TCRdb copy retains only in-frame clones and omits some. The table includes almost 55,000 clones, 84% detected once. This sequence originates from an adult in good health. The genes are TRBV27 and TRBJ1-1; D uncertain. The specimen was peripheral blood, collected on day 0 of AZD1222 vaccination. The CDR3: CASSFVGIRSQAFF. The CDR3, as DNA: TGTGCCAGCAGTTTCGTCGGTATTCGCTCCCAAGCTTTCTTT.